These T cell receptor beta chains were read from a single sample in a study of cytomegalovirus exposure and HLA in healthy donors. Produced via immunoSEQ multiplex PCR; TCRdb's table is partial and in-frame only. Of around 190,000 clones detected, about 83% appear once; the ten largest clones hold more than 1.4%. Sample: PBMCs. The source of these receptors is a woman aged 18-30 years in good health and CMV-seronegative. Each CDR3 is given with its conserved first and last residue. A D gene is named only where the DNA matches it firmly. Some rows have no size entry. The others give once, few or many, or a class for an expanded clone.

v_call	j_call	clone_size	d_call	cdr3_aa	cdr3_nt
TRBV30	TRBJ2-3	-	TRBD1	CAWDRGRTDTQYF	TGTGCCTGGGACAGGGGCCGCACAGATACGCAGTATTTT
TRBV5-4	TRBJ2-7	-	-	CASSSSEREQYF	TGTGCCAGCAGCTCGTCTGAGAGGGAGCAGTACTTC
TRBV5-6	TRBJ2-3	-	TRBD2	CASSLAQRGGDTQYF	TGTGCCAGCAGCTTAGCCCAGCGGGGGGGGGATACGCAGTATTTT
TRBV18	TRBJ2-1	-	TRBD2	CASSPVVGRGTSFYNEQFF	TGTGCCAGCTCACCAGTAGTAGGTCGGGGGACTAGCTTCTACAATGAGCAGTTCTTC
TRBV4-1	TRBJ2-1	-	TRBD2	CASSIGLAGGDEQFF	TGCGCCAGCAGCATAGGGCTAGCGGGAGGGGATGAGCAGTTCTTC
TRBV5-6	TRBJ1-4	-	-	CASSLGRVEKLFF	TGTGCCAGCAGCTTGGGGAGAGTTGAAAAACTGTTTTTT
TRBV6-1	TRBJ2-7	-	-	CATLSLGGAQDEQYF	TGTGCCACCCTCTCTCTCGGGGGAGCCCAAGACGAGCAGTACTTC
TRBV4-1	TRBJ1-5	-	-	CASSQVGTYQPQHF	TGCGCCAGCAGCCAAGTTGGCACGTATCAGCCCCAGCATTTT
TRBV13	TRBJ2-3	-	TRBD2	CASSLEGPTSGRTDTQYF	TGTGCCAGCAGCTTAGAGGGTCCGACTAGCGGGAGAACAGATACGCAGTATTTT
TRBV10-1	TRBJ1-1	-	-	CASSAGRGRGNTEAFF	TGCGCCAGCAGTGCGGGCAGGGGCCGTGGGAACACTGAAGCTTTCTTT
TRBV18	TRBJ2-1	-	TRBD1	CASSPPRTGGFYNEQFF	TGTGCCAGCTCACCACCGAGGACAGGGGGCTTCTACAATGAGCAGTTCTTC
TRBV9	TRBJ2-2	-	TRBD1	CASSPTGGNTGELFF	TGTGCCAGCAGCCCGACAGGGGGGAACACCGGGGAGCTGTTTTTT
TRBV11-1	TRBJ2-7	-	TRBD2	CASSLDFVVPAGGRYEQYF	TGTGCCAGCAGCTTAGATTTCGTAGTCCCAGCGGGGGGGCGCTACGAGCAGTACTTC
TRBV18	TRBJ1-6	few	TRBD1	CASSPRTGNNSPLHF	TGTGCCAGCTCACCCCGGACAGGGAACAATTCACCCCTCCACTTT
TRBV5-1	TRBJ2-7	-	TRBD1	CASSPSSGGYEQYF	TGCGCCAGCAGCCCTTCTTCAGGGGGCTACGAGCAGTACTTC
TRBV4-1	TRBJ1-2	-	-	CASSQPGVNLGYTF	TGCGCCAGCAGCCAGCCAGGGGTAAACCTTGGCTACACCTTC
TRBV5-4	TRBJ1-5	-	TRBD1	CASSDRTGQPQHF	TGTGCCAGCAGCGATCGGACAGGACAGCCCCAGCATTTT
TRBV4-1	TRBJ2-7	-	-	CASSQDLAAYEQYF	TGCGCCAGCAGCCAAGATTTGGCAGCCTACGAGCAGTACTTC
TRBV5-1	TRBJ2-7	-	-	CASSLLPRDYEQYF	TGCGCCAGCAGCTTGTTACCCAGGGACTACGAGCAGTACTTC
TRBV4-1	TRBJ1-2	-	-	CASSQGGLSNYGYTF	TGCGCCAGCAGCCAAGGGGGACTTTCTAACTATGGCTACACCTTC
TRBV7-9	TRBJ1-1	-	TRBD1	CASRPNRGQRRLNTEAFF	TGTGCCAGCAGACCCAACAGGGGGCAGAGGCGGCTGAACACTGAAGCTTTCTTT
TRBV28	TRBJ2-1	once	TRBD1	CASTRGLDSYNEQFF	TGTGCCAGCACGAGGGGGCTGGACTCCTACAATGAGCAGTTCTTC
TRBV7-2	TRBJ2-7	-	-	CASSLFSSHEQYF	TGTGCCAGCAGCTTATTCAGTTCCCACGAGCAGTACTTC
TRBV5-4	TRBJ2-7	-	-	CASSLTASRYEQYF	TGTGCCAGCAGCTTGACCGCTAGTCGCTACGAGCAGTACTTC
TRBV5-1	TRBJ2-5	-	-	CASSLPDSPRGTQYF	TGCGCCAGCAGCCTGCCGGACTCTCCCCGCGGGACCCAGTACTTC
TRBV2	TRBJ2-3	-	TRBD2	CASSEEAGDRDTQYF	TGTGCCAGCAGTGAGGAAGCGGGAGATCGAGATACGCAGTATTTT
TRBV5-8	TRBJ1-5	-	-	CASSPTGYSNQPQHF	TGTGCCAGCAGTCCTACAGGATATAGCAATCAGCCCCAGCATTTT
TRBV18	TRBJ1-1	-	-	CASSPGGNNAEAFF	TGTGCCAGCTCACCAGGAGGGAATAACGCTGAAGCTTTCTTT
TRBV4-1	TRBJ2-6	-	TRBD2	CASSYRTGRDSGANVLTF	TGCGCCAGCAGCTACCGGACGGGGAGGGATTCTGGGGCCAACGTCCTGACTTTC
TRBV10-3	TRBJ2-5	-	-	CAIWWVWTDQETQYF	TGTGCCATCTGGTGGGTGTGGACAGACCAAGAGACCCAGTACTTC
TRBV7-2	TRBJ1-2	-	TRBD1	CASSLGQGDYGYTF	TGTGCCAGCAGCCTCGGACAGGGCGACTATGGCTACACCTTC
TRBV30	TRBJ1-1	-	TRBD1	CAWSRNRGRNTEAFF	TGTGCCTGGAGTAGGAACAGGGGGAGGAACACTGAAGCTTTCTTT
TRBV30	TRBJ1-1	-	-	CAWSARSNTEAFF	TGTGCCTGGAGTGCGAGATCGAACACTGAAGCTTTCTTT
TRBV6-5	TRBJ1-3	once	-	CASSYEVTGNTIYF	TGTGCCAGCAGTTACGAGGTGACGGGAAACACCATATATTTT